The 29 T cell receptor beta chains in this list originate from one sample, sequenced in a study of blood T cell repertoires in COVID-19. Clones were read by immunoSEQ multiplex PCR, and TCRdb kept only the in-frame ones, dropping some. The sample lists 210,000 or so clones; roughly 80% were seen once. The sample taken for sequencing was PBMCs or T cells enriched from blood (not recorded which). Receptors were obtained from a man between 60 and 75 years old who had recovered from COVID-19.

This chain joins TRBV4-3 and TRBJ1-3; D unresolved. From germline, CDR1 is LGHNA and CDR2 YSLEER. The CDR3 contains 16 residues. V dropped 1 base and J dropped 0 bases, with 10 bases sitting between them. CDR3 nucleotides: TGCGCCAGCAGCCAAGGCGATTCCGCCTCTGGAAACACCATATATTTT. Its protein is CASSQGDSASGNTIYF.

V is TRBV24-1 and J is TRBJ2-2; TRBD1 matches 8 bases. CDR3 size: 18 residues. Germline V gene sequence: CDR1 KGHDR, CDR2 SFDVKD. The junction had 9 bases not matched to a gene; V was cut back by 0 bases and J by 4 bases. The CDR3 sequence is CATSDLQTQGAGTGELFF. CDR3 coding DNA: TGTGCCACCAGTGATTTGCAGACTCAGGGGGCTGGCACCGGGGAGCTGTTTTTT.

The chain is built from TRBV4-2 and TRBJ1-4; 11 bases are a match to TRBD1. This CDR3 comprises 15 residues. Germline V CDR1 and CDR2: LGHNA, YNFKEQ. V dropped 4 bases and J dropped 10; count of bases not matched to a gene: 8. The CDR3 DNA sequence: TGTGCCAGCAGCCGTTCCGGGACAGGGGGGAGAAAACTGTTTTTT. This gives the protein CASSRSGTGGRKLFF.

The CDR3 loop reads CASSYAPDRGDYGYTF. The CDR3 coding sequence is TGTGCCAGCAGCTACGCCCCCGACAGGGGGGACTATGGCTACACCTTC. V gene TRBV11-2 combines with J gene TRBJ1-2; 9 bases match TRBD1. CDR1 and CDR2 (germline): SGHAT, FQNNGV. With 4 bases clipped from V and 3 bases from J, the junction kept 9 bases outside the gene matches. This CDR3 comprises 16 residues.

V gene TRBV15 combines with J gene TRBJ2-7; 9 bases line up with TRBD1. Germline loops: CDR1 LNHNV, CDR2 YYDKDF (reference sequence). V shed 0 bases, J shed 3 bases, and the junction held 3 bases outside the gene matches. The CDR3 length is 15 residues. For the CDR3, the DNA is TGTGCCACCAGCAGAGAAAGGGACAGGGACTACGAGCAGTACTTC. Translation gives CATSRERDRDYEQYF.

This clone was seen a few times. The rearrangement joins TRBV24-1 to TRBJ1-2; the match to TRBD1 covers 9 bases. The germline V gene has CDR1 KGHDR and CDR2 SFDVKD. This CDR3 comprises 16 residues. V shed 5 bases and J 4 bases; nucleotides not matched to a gene: 10. The CDR3 DNA follows: TGTGCCACCAGTGCACCGGGACAGGGAATGGGCTATGGCTACACCTTC. Protein sequence: CATSAPGQGMGYGYTF.

The chain links TRBV3-1 (or the pseudogene TRBV3-2) to TRBJ2-5; D unresolved. The CDR3 length is 14 residues. The V and J ends lost 2 bases and 2 bases respectively, with 9 bases between them. In germline, CDR1 is LGHDT, CDR2 YNNKEL (reference sequence). The CDR3 region has the DNA TGTGCCAGCAGCCAACAACACTATCAAGAGACCCAGTACTTC. This gives the protein CASSQQHYQETQYF.

This rearrangement joins TRBV19 to TRBJ1-6; D not resolved. The CDR3 has 16 residues. Trimming left V 1 base short and J 10 bases short, with 17 bases between. Germline CDR1 LNHDA, CDR2 SQIVND (reference sequence). CDR3 protein: CASSIVGGPVGSPLHF. CDR3 DNA sequence: TGTGCCAGTAGTATAGTGGGCGGGCCAGTAGGATCACCCCTCCACTTT.

V gene TRBV24-1 combines with J gene TRBJ1-2; TRBD1 might be the D (5 bases). V was cut by 3 bases and J by 4 bases, with 11 bases left in between. This CDR3 spans 14 amino acids. Germline V lookup: CDR1 KGHDR, CDR2 SFDVKD. CDR3 residues: CATSDPGSPYGYTF. Written as DNA, the CDR3 is TGTGCCACCAGTGATCCAGGGTCGCCCTATGGCTACACCTTC.

The J gene is TRBJ1-1, the V gene TRBV6-5; D is ambiguous. This CDR3 is built from 12 residues. Between the trimmed V and J ends, which lost 7 bases and 0 bases, there was a span of 6 bases. Looked up from germline, CDR1 is MNHEY and CDR2 is SVGAGI. CDR3 DNA sequence: TGTGCCAGCAATCCGTTGAACACTGAAGCTTTCTTT. This codes for CASNPLNTEAFF.

The chain couples TRBV12-3 or TRBV12-4 to TRBJ1-1, with 9 bases matching TRBD1. J gave up 5 bases and V 6 bases, and 4 bases lay outside the gene matches. The CDR3 consists of 13 residues. CDR3 amino acids: CASSSGQGTEAFF. The CDR3 DNA reads as TGTGCCAGCAGCTCCGGACAGGGGACTGAAGCTTTCTTT.

The V call is TRBV4-3, the J call TRBJ2-3; TRBD2 matches 9 bases. The CDR3 totals 17 residues. Germline CDR1 and CDR2: LGHNA and YSLEER. After removal of 0 bases from V and 4 bases from J, the junction contained 8 bases not matched to a gene. CDR3: CASSQDSQRGAPDTQYF. The CDR3 DNA is TGCGCCAGCAGCCAAGATTCCCAGCGGGGGGCCCCAGATACGCAGTATTTT.

The chain couples TRBV30 to TRBJ1-5; 9 bases are shared with TRBD1. The V gene end was trimmed by 1 base and the J gene end by 6 bases; junction bases not matched to a gene: 7. Germline values: CDR1 GTSNPN, CDR2 SVGIG (reference sequence). The CDR3 totals 15 residues. The CDR3 is CAWSEGQGGFQPQHF. As DNA, the CDR3 is TGTGCCTGGAGTGAGGGACAGGGTGGGTTTCAGCCCCAGCATTTT.

The chain couples TRBV6-4 to TRBJ2-7; D ambiguous. Germline V gene data show CDR1 as MRHNA and CDR2 as SNTAGT. The length of the CDR3 is 15 residues. V was cut by 7 bases and J by 2 bases, with 18 bases left in between. This CDR3 is CASNLGIPRPYEQYF. CDR3 in DNA: TGTGCCAGCAACCTAGGTATACCCCGACCCTACGAGCAGTACTTC.

The genes are TRBV6-5 and TRBJ1-2, with D maybe TRBD1 (5 bases). Trimming cost V 6 bases and J 3 bases, with 14 bases left between them. Per germline, CDR1 MNHEY and CDR2 SVGAGI. This CDR3 is 14 amino acids long. CDR3 in amino acids: CASRSRGEDYGYTF. In DNA, the CDR3 is TGTGCCAGCAGGTCCCGGGGGGAGGACTATGGCTACACCTTC.

This clone was seen a handful of times. This chain links TRBV2 with TRBJ1-2, with no clear D. The CDR3 has 12 residues. The V and J ends lost 10 bases and 1 base respectively, with 10 bases between them. Per the germline V gene, CDR1 is SNHLY and CDR2 is FYNNEI. DNA for the CDR3: TGTGCCACAGGTCCCAATAACTATGGCTACACCTTC. This encodes CATGPNNYGYTF.

The chain links TRBV2 to TRBJ1-2; possible D gene TRBD1, 5 bases. The CDR3 contains 14 residues. Between the trimmed V and J ends, which lost 1 base and 8 bases, there was a span of 14 bases. Germline V CDR1 and CDR2: SNHLY, FYNNEI. CDR3: CASSEEQGRSGYTF. For the CDR3, the DNA is TGTGCCAGCAGTGAAGAGCAGGGCCGTTCGGGCTACACCTTC.

This chain joins TRBV6-1 and TRBJ1-2; the match to TRBD1 covers 9 bases. V was pared by 2 bases and J by 0 bases, with 7 bases of the junction left unmatched. Germline-derived CDR1 and CDR2 are MNHNS and SASEGT. The CDR3 runs to 17 residues. CDR3 loop: CASSEPGTGKANYGYTF. CDR3 DNA: TGTGCCAGCAGTGAACCCGGGACAGGGAAGGCTAACTATGGCTACACCTTC.

The V call is TRBV5-1, the J call TRBJ2-3; the match to TRBD1 covers 9 bases. The V gene's germline CDR1 is SGHRS and CDR2 YFSETQ. Germline trimming cut 8 bases from V and 4 bases from J; bases unmatched to any gene: 2. The length of the CDR3 is 12 residues. The CDR3: CASRTGADTQYF. The CDR3 nucleotides read TGCGCCAGTCGGACAGGGGCAGATACGCAGTATTTT.

The CDR3 nucleotides are TGTGCCAGCAGCTTAAGGATAGGGGACTATGGCTACACCTTC. Residues: CASSLRIGDYGYTF. This rearrangement joins TRBV7-2 to TRBJ1-2, with D perhaps matching TRBD1 (5 bases). The CDR3 has 14 amino acids. The germline V gene encodes CDR1 SGHTA and CDR2 FQGNSA. V was pared by 2 bases and J by 3 bases, with 10 bases between.

The J gene is TRBJ2-5, the V gene TRBV7-9; tentative D call: TRBD1 (5 bases). V lost 5 bases and J 5 bases, leaving 12 bases between the germline ends. Per the germline V gene, CDR1 is SEHNR and CDR2 is FQNEAQ (reference sequence). The CDR3 sequence is 13 residues long. CDR3 DNA: TGTGCCAGCAGCCCATCAAAGGGGGAGACCCAGTACTTC. The encoded protein is CASSPSKGETQYF.

V and J are TRBV7-9 and TRBJ1-2; tentative D call: TRBD1 (5 bases). Germline CDR1 reads SEHNR; CDR2 reads FQNEAQ (reference sequence). Trimming removed 5 bases from V and 6 bases from J, with 22 bases in between. The CDR3 contains 16 residues. The CDR3 sequence is CASSPEGGGVSDGYTF. CDR3 DNA: TGTGCCAGCAGCCCCGAGGGCGGGGGGGTTTCGGATGGCTACACCTTC.

The J gene is TRBJ2-5, the V gene TRBV3-1 (or the pseudogene TRBV3-2); D remains ambiguous. Germline V gene sequence: CDR1 LGHDT, CDR2 YNNKEL (reference sequence). Trimming cost V 3 bases and J 5 bases, with 4 bases left between them. There are 11 residues in the CDR3. The CDR3 bases are TGTGCCAGCAGCCACGGGGAGACCCAGTACTTC. It yields the protein CASSHGETQYF.

This clone showed up just a few times. The chain employs TRBV24-1 and TRBJ1-5; D perhaps matches TRBD1 (5 bases). This CDR3 has 15 residues. Germline-derived CDR1 and CDR2 are KGHDR and SFDVKD. V was clipped by 7 bases and J by 6 bases, with 18 bases between them. The DNA of the CDR3 is TGTGCCACCAGCCCAGGGCAGGGTTTCGGTCAGCCCCAGCATTTT. This translates into CATSPGQGFGQPQHF.

The rearrangement links TRBV5-1 to TRBJ2-1; D possibly corresponds to TRBD1 (6 bases). Trimming took off 4 bases at V and 1 base at J, with 15 bases between the two ends. Germline CDR1 is SGHRS and CDR2 is YFSETQ. The CDR3 loop spans 16 amino acids. CDR3 loop: CASSGGRGGSYNEQFF. Written as DNA, the CDR3 is TGCGCCAGCAGCGGGGGCCGCGGTGGGTCCTACAATGAGCAGTTCTTC. Together with reference TRBV5-1 and TRBJ2-1, the CDR3 gives the full variable domain: KAGVTQTPRYLIKTRGQQVTLSCSPISGHRSVSWYQQTPGQGLQFLFEYFSETQRNKGNFPGRFSGRQFSNSRSEMNVSTLELGDSALYLCASSGGRGGSYNEQFFGPGTRLTVL.

This chain links TRBV18 with TRBJ2-5, with 9 bases aligning to TRBD1. CDR1 is KGHSH, CDR2 LQKENI, per germline. This CDR3 has 14 amino acids. V dropped 1 base and J dropped 4; count of bases not matched to a gene: 1. The CDR3 nucleotides read TGTGCCAGCTCACCACGGACAGGGGCAGAGACCCAGTACTTC. Translating it yields CASSPRTGAETQYF.

The genes are TRBV20-1 and TRBJ2-1, with D possibly being TRBD1 (5 bases). Trimming took off 3 bases at V and 3 bases at J, with 9 bases between the two ends. This CDR3 spans 13 amino acids. The germline gives CDR1 DFQATT, CDR2 SNEGSKA (reference sequence). CDR3 bases: TGCAGTGCTAGTTTGGACAACTACAATGAGCAGTTCTTC. Translated, it gives CSASLDNYNEQFF.

The rearrangement uses TRBV3-1 (or the pseudogene TRBV3-2) and TRBJ1-2; D is ambiguous. V dropped 3 bases and J dropped 2 bases, with 10 bases sitting between them. In germline, CDR1 is LGHDT, CDR2 YNNKEL (reference sequence). This CDR3 spans 14 amino acids. CDR3 coding DNA: TGTGCCAGCAGCCAGGGAGGCAGGAACTATGGCTACACCTTC. Protein sequence: CASSQGGRNYGYTF.

The V gene is TRBV7-9, the J gene TRBJ1-2, with 7 nucleotides matching TRBD1. The CDR3 runs 13 residues. The germline gives CDR1 SEHNR, CDR2 FQNEAQ (reference sequence). V was clipped by 4 bases and J by 8 bases; unmatched bases: 7. The DNA for the CDR3 is TGTGCCAGCAGCTCCTACAGGGGTTACGGCTACACCTTC. Its protein product is CASSSYRGYGYTF.